This T cell receptor (beta chain) originates from a study of blood T cell repertoires in COVID-19. Study-level background: Collection of acute and convalescent COVID-19 samples took place in the United States, Italy and Spain. In each case, the material was cDNA or gDNA derived from T cells, B-cell-depleted T cells, or PBMCs.

Seattle participants joined during active infection and were tracked over time. CDR1 and CDR2 from the germline V gene are LGHDT and YNNKEL (reference sequence). V shed 1 base and J shed 6 bases, with 21 bases lying between them. The CDR3 is 17 amino acids. Study processing details: The authors estimated nucleated cell counts from reference gene primer amplification. Sequencing was performed with immunoSEQ multiplex PCR; in TCRdb, only in-frame clones are kept and a portion is missing. V and J calls and clone size follow that table, whereas D and trimming were derived from the DNA. This table holds 200,000 to 250,000 clones, approximately 84% found once.

This sequence joins TRBV3-1 (or the pseudogene TRBV3-2) and TRBJ1-2; no clear D gene. This sequence was found in an elderly woman with COVID-19, enrolled during active disease. Material for sequencing was peripheral blood. The CDR3 DNA is TGTGCCAGCAGCCAAGTTACGAAGTTAAGCGGGGAGGATGGCTACACCTTC. Translation gives CASSQVTKLSGEDGYTF.